This T cell receptor (beta chain) was observed in a study of blood T cell repertoires in COVID-19. For the study at large: Sources were T cells, B-cell-depleted T cells, or PBMCs; the material itself was cDNA or gDNA.

All enrollees were about 18 to 89 years old and from roughly 22 US areas. Shortly before study entry, within 2 weeks, exposed participants had met a COVID-19 case. Authors' processing steps: Amplified reference gene primers provided the basis for estimating nucleated cell counts. Measured with immunoSEQ multiplex PCR; TCRdb has only the in-frame clones, and not every one. V and J calls and clone size are as listed in that table; D and trimming were resolved from the DNA. The sample yields about 220,000 clones, roughly 85% seen once. Trimming took 4 bases from V and 3 from J; bases not matched to a gene: 6. This CDR3 spans 15 amino acids. Germline V gene lookup returns CDR1 MNHEY and CDR2 SMNVEV (reference sequence).

The sequencing input was PBMCs or T cells enriched from blood (not recorded which). The sequence derives from a woman in her forties or fifties who had been exposed to COVID-19. The chain links TRBV27 to TRBJ1-2; 9 bases align to TRBD1. Here the CDR3 DNA reads TGTGCCAGCAGTTCCCCGGGACAGGGTCACTATGGCTACACCTTC. It yields the protein CASSSPGQGHYGYTF.